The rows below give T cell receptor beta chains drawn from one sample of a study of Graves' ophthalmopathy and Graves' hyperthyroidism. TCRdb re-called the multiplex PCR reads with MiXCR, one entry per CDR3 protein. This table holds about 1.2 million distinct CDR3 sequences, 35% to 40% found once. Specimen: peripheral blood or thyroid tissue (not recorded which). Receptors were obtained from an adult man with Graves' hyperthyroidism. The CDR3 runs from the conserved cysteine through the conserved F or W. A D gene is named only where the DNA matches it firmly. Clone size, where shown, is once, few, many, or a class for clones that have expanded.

CDR3aa: CASSEALSNQPQHF
CDR3nt: TGTGCCAGCAGTGAAGCGCTGAGCAATCAGCCCCAGCATTTT
abundance: many
d_gene: .
j_gene: TRBJ1-5
v_gene: TRBV6-1

CDR3aa: CASSWAGNSPLHF
CDR3nt: TGTGCCAGCAGTTGGGCGGGTAATTCACCCCTCCACTTT
abundance: .
d_gene: .
j_gene: TRBJ1-6
v_gene: TRBV25-1

CDR3aa: CASSLNTAGNYGYTF
CDR3nt: TGTGCCAGCAGCCTTAACACGGCCGGGAACTATGGCTACACCTTC
abundance: .
d_gene: .
j_gene: TRBJ1-2
v_gene: TRBV6-9

CDR3aa: CASMNSGANVLTF
CDR3nt: TGTGCCAGCATGAACTCTGGGGCCAACGTCCTGACTTTC
abundance: many
d_gene: .
j_gene: TRBJ2-6
v_gene: TRBV12-3/TRBV12-4

CDR3aa: CASSETPTRERVNYGYTF
CDR3nt: TGTGCCAGCAGTGAAACACCGACCAGGGAGCGCGTTAACTATGGCTACACCTTC
abundance: once
d_gene: .
j_gene: TRBJ1-2
v_gene: TRBV25-1

CDR3aa: CASTRTGVYEQYF
CDR3nt: TGTGCCAGTACTAGGACAGGGGTATACGAGCAGTACTTC
abundance: many
d_gene: TRBD1
j_gene: TRBJ2-7
v_gene: TRBV6-5

CDR3aa: CASSGTDRNYGCTF
CDR3nt: TGTGCCAGCAGCGGGACAGATAGAAACTATGGCTGCACCTTC
abundance: .
d_gene: TRBD1
j_gene: TRBJ1-2
v_gene: TRBV7-9

CDR3aa: CASSIGTPPNQPQHF
CDR3nt: TGTGCCAGTAGTATAGGGACACCTCCGAATCAGCCCCAGCATTTT
abundance: .
d_gene: .
j_gene: TRBJ1-5
v_gene: TRBV19

CDR3aa: CASSVVEGTSYNEQFF
CDR3nt: TGTGCCAGCAGCGTTGTAGAAGGGACTAGCTACAATGAGCAGTTCTTC
abundance: .
d_gene: TRBD2
j_gene: TRBJ2-1
v_gene: TRBV5-6

CDR3aa: CASSWGQERNTEAFF
CDR3nt: TGTGCCAGCAGTTGGGGACAGGAGCGGAACACTGAAGCTTTCTTT
abundance: many
d_gene: TRBD1
j_gene: TRBJ1-1
v_gene: TRBV12-3/TRBV12-4

CDR3aa: CASSTTRQGATTEAFF
CDR3nt: TGTGCCAGCAGCACGACTCGACAGGGGGCGACGACTGAAGCTTTCTTT
abundance: many
d_gene: TRBD1
j_gene: TRBJ1-1
v_gene: TRBV9

CDR3aa: CSVEDPGQGADREQYF
CDR3nt: TGCAGCGTTGAAGATCCGGGACAGGGGGCCGATCGGGAGCAGTACTTC
abundance: .
d_gene: TRBD1
j_gene: TRBJ2-7
v_gene: TRBV29-1

CDR3aa: CASSPDSNYGYTF
CDR3nt: TGTGCCAGCAGCCCGGACAGTAACTATGGCTACACCTTC
abundance: many
d_gene: .
j_gene: TRBJ1-2
v_gene: TRBV7-2

CDR3aa: CASSARVAEGGNQPQHF
CDR3nt: TGTGCCAGCAGTGCTAGAGTGGCCGAGGGTGGCAATCAGCCCCAGCATTTT
abundance: .
d_gene: .
j_gene: TRBJ1-5
v_gene: TRBV2

CDR3aa: CSVAEGGGEQYF
CDR3nt: TGCAGCGTTGCGGAGGGGGGGGGCGAGCAGTACTTC
abundance: .
d_gene: .
j_gene: TRBJ2-7
v_gene: TRBV29-1

CDR3aa: CASSLEGAGAETQYF
CDR3nt: TGTGCCAGCAGCTTAGAGGGGGCGGGGGCAGAGACCCAGTACTTC
abundance: .
d_gene: .
j_gene: TRBJ2-5
v_gene: TRBV7-9

CDR3aa: CASSPGAYNEKLFF
CDR3nt: TGTGCCAGCAGCCCCGGGGCCTATAATGAAAAACTGTTTTTT
abundance: .
d_gene: .
j_gene: TRBJ1-4
v_gene: TRBV7-9

CDR3aa: CSVEVRENTGELFF
CDR3nt: TGCAGCGTTGAAGTCAGGGAGAACACCGGGGAGCTGTTTTTT
abundance: many
d_gene: .
j_gene: TRBJ2-2
v_gene: TRBV29-1

CDR3aa: CASRSETSGNYEQYF
CDR3nt: TGTGCCAGCAGATCCGAGACTAGCGGTAACTACGAGCAGTACTTC
abundance: .
d_gene: TRBD2
j_gene: TRBJ2-7
v_gene: TRBV12-3/TRBV12-4

CDR3aa: CASSLGTRGIEGYEQYF
CDR3nt: TGTGCCAGCAGTTTGGGGACGCGCGGGATCGAGGGCTACGAGCAGTACTTC
abundance: once
d_gene: .
j_gene: TRBJ2-7
v_gene: TRBV12-3/TRBV12-4

CDR3aa: CATSDTPGQGKVNTEAFF
CDR3nt: TGTGCCACCAGTGATACCCCCGGACAGGGGAAAGTGAACACTGAAGCTTTCTTT
abundance: many
d_gene: TRBD1
j_gene: TRBJ1-1
v_gene: TRBV24-1

CDR3aa: CASTRPDRAEQYF
CDR3nt: TGTGCCAGCACGCGTCCCGACAGGGCCGAGCAGTACTTC
abundance: many
d_gene: TRBD1
j_gene: TRBJ2-7
v_gene: TRBV5-5

CDR3aa: CASSSAKALQGKAGGYTF
CDR3nt: TGTGCCAGCAGCTCGGCTAAAGCCTTACAGGGGAAAGCTGGTGGCTACACCTTC
abundance: once
d_gene: TRBD1
j_gene: TRBJ1-2
v_gene: TRBV25-1

CDR3aa: CASSLLARGGPDQPQHF
CDR3nt: TGTGCCAGCAGCTTACTCGCCAGGGGGGGGCCGGATCAGCCCCAGCATTTT
abundance: .
d_gene: TRBD1
j_gene: TRBJ1-5
v_gene: TRBV7-8

CDR3aa: CSARSTGSMVGELFF
CDR3nt: TGCAGTGCTAGGTCGACAGGGTCTATGGTCGGGGAGCTGTTTTTT
abundance: many
d_gene: TRBD1
j_gene: TRBJ2-2
v_gene: TRBV20-1

CDR3aa: CSASILDRASPLHF
CDR3nt: TGCAGTGCTAGCATATTAGACAGGGCTTCACCCCTCCACTTT
abundance: many
d_gene: TRBD1
j_gene: TRBJ1-6
v_gene: TRBV20-1

CDR3aa: CSAEREGAETQYF
CDR3nt: TGCAGTGCGGAGCGGGAGGGGGCGGAGACCCAGTACTTC
abundance: many
d_gene: TRBD2
j_gene: TRBJ2-5
v_gene: TRBV20-1

CDR3aa: CASSSQTGQTNEKLFF
CDR3nt: TGTGCCAGCAGCTCGCAGACAGGACAAACTAATGAAAAACTGTTTTTT
abundance: many
d_gene: .
j_gene: TRBJ1-4
v_gene: TRBV5-8

CDR3aa: CASSFAGAGNTIYF
CDR3nt: TGTGCCAGCAGCTTCGCAGGGGCTGGAAACACCATATATTTT
abundance: few
d_gene: .
j_gene: TRBJ1-3
v_gene: TRBV5-6

CDR3aa: CSVGVLNEKLFF
CDR3nt: TGCAGCGTCGGGGTCTTGAATGAAAAACTGTTTTTT
abundance: .
d_gene: .
j_gene: TRBJ1-4
v_gene: TRBV29-1

CDR3aa: CASSRVGAGGPYEQYF
CDR3nt: TGCGCCAGCAGCCGGGTGGGCGCGGGAGGGCCGTACGAGCAGTACTTC
abundance: .
d_gene: TRBD2
j_gene: TRBJ2-7
v_gene: TRBV4-3

CDR3aa: CASSPGDGRYEQYF
CDR3nt: TGTGCCAGTAGTCCGGGAGACGGGCGGTACGAGCAGTACTTC
abundance: many
d_gene: .
j_gene: TRBJ2-7
v_gene: TRBV19

CDR3aa: CAIMTSGETQYF
CDR3nt: TGCGCCATTATGACTAGCGGGGAGACCCAGTACTTC
abundance: many
d_gene: TRBD2
j_gene: TRBJ2-5
v_gene: TRBV5-1

CDR3aa: CASSVTSGGGEQYF
CDR3nt: TGCGCCAGCAGTGTGACTAGCGGGGGGGGGGAGCAGTACTTC
abundance: .
d_gene: TRBD2
j_gene: TRBJ2-7
v_gene: TRBV10-2

CDR3aa: CASSVAGVGANVLTF
CDR3nt: TGTGCCAGCAGCGTAGCAGGGGTTGGGGCCAACGTCCTGACTTTC
abundance: many
d_gene: .
j_gene: TRBJ2-6
v_gene: TRBV9

CDR3aa: CATSREAGDYEQYF
CDR3nt: TGTGCCACCAGCAGGGAAGCGGGAGATTACGAGCAGTACTTC
abundance: .
d_gene: TRBD2
j_gene: TRBJ2-7
v_gene: TRBV15

CDR3aa: CASRRGQSSGQETQYF
CDR3nt: TGTGCCAGCAGGAGGGGACAATCATCAGGGCAAGAGACCCAGTACTTC
abundance: many
d_gene: .
j_gene: TRBJ2-5
v_gene: TRBV7-9

CDR3aa: CASSESRGAGTRAWSEQYF
CDR3nt: TGTGCCAGCAGTGAATCTAGGGGGGCTGGGACTAGGGCCTGGTCGGAGCAGTACTTC
abundance: .
d_gene: TRBD2
j_gene: TRBJ2-7
v_gene: TRBV25-1

CDR3aa: CAISALGGFAGYTF
CDR3nt: TGTGCCATCAGTGCGCTGGGGGGGTTTGCTGGCTACACCTTC
abundance: many
d_gene: .
j_gene: TRBJ1-2
v_gene: TRBV10-3

CDR3aa: CASSQDRRVFF
CDR3nt: TGTGCCAGCAGCCAAGATCGGAGGGTCTTCTTT
abundance: many
d_gene: .
j_gene: TRBJ1-1
v_gene: TRBV14